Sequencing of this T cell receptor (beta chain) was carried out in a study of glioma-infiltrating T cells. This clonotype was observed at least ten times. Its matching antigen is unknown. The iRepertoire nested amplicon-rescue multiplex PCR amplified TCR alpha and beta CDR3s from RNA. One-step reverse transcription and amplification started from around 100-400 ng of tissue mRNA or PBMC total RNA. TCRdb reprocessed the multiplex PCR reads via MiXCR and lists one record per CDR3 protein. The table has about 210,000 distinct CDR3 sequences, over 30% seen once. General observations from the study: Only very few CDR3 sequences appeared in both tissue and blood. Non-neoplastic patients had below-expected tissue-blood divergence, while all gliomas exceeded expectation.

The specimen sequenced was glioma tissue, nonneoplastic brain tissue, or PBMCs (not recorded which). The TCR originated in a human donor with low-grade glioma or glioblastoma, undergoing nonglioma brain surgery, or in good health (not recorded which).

Written as DNA, the CDR3 is TGCGCCAGCAGCCGACTAGCTGGCAAGAATGAGCAGTTCTTC. Translated, it gives CASSRLAGKNEQFF. This sequence joins TRBV4-3 and TRBJ2-1; TRBD2 matches at 7 bases. Unmatched junction bases numbered 7, after V lost 4 bases and J lost 7 bases. CDR1 is LGHNA, CDR2 YSLEER, per germline. The CDR3 is 14 residues long.